Listed below are T cell receptor beta chains from one sample, sequenced in a study of spatial heterogeneity in lung cancer. MiXCR, run by TCRdb on the 5' RACE reads, gives a single entry per CDR3 protein. The sample has about 3,400 distinct CDR3 sequences, about a third seen once. The sequencing used lung tumor tissue, collected at surgery. Receptor source: a female donor with early-stage non-small cell lung cancer. Both conserved end residues are part of each CDR3. The D gene is left open where the match is weak. Clone size is shown for a subset of rows, as once, few, many or a class of expanded clone.

clone_size cdr3_length d_call j_call v_call cdr3_nt cdr3_aa
. 15 . TRBJ2-5 TRBV9 TGTGCCAGCAGCGCCAGGCCTGGGGGTTGGGAGACCCAGTACTTC CASSARPGGWETQYF
. 13 . TRBJ2-5 TRBV5-1 TGCGCCAGCAGCTTGAGAGGAAGAGAGACCCAGTACTTC CASSLRGRETQYF
. 11 . TRBJ2-7 TRBV6-2/TRBV6-3 TGTGCCAGCAGGGCCTCCTACGAGCAGTACTTC CASRASYEQYF
. 14 TRBD2 TRBJ2-7 TRBV6-5 TGTGCCAGCAGTCCTTTAGCGGGAATCCACGAGCAGTACTTC CASSPLAGIHEQYF
few 15 . TRBJ2-7 TRBV6-2/TRBV6-3 TGTGCCAGCAGTTACTCAGGGGAAGGGTCCTACGAGCAGTACTTC CASSYSGEGSYEQYF
. 14 . TRBJ2-5 TRBV20-1 TGCAGTGCCACCCTAGCGAGCCGCCGGGAGACCCAGTACTTC CSATLASRRETQYF
. 15 TRBD1 TRBJ2-5 TRBV27 TGTGCCAGCAGTCCCCCGACAGGGGGACAGGAGACCCAGTACTTC CASSPPTGGQETQYF
large 15 TRBD2 TRBJ2-1 TRBV12-3/TRBV12-4 TGTGCCAGCAGTTCTCGTCAGCGGGAGCACAATGAGCAGTTCTTC CASSSRQREHNEQFF
. 14 . TRBJ2-5 TRBV4-2 TGTGCCAGCAGCCAAGTCCGGGACGGGCAGACCCAGTACTTC CASSQVRDGQTQYF
. 16 . TRBJ2-4 TRBV7-8 TGTGCCAGCAGCCCTTATACAGGGTTAGCCAAAAACATTCAGTACTTC CASSPYTGLAKNIQYF
. 14 . TRBJ2-6 TRBV9 TGTGCCAGCAGCATCGGCCGTGGGGCCAACGTCCTGACTTTC CASSIGRGANVLTF
few 17 TRBD1 TRBJ2-2 TRBV4-3 TGTGCCAGCAGCCAATCCCCCGAAGGGGGCTTCACCGGGGAGCTGTTTTTT CASSQSPEGGFTGELFF
. 16 . TRBJ2-2 TRBV27 TGTGCCAGCAGTTTATCCGCCCAGGGATACACCGGGGAGCTGTTTTTT CASSLSAQGYTGELFF
few 15 . TRBJ2-5 TRBV7-7 TGTGCTAGCAGCTTACGCTTGGCGGTGCAAGAGACCCAGTACTTC CASSLRLAVQETQYF
. 15 . TRBJ2-2 TRBV5-1 TGCGCCAGCACCCCTAGGGCAGAGAACACCGGGGAGCTGTTTTTT CASTPRAENTGELFF
. 15 . TRBJ2-3 TRBV4-1 TGCGCCAGCAGCCCGGAGGGCGATATCAGAGATACGCAGTATTTT CASSPEGDIRDTQYF
large 16 . TRBJ1-4 TRBV12-3/TRBV12-4 TGTGCCAGCAGTTTAGCGATAGGCAGGGTGGGTGAAAAACTGTTTTTT CASSLAIGRVGEKLFF
. 15 . TRBJ2-7 TRBV3-1 TGTGCCAGCAGTCTAATGGGGGGGCGGCGAAACGAGCAGTACTTC CASSLMGGRRNEQYF
. 13 . TRBJ2-7 TRBV20-1 TGCAGTGCTAGGGCTCCAAGCTCCTACGAGCAGTACTTC CSARAPSSYEQYF
. 15 . TRBJ2-7 TRBV25-1 TGTGCCAGCAGTGGGCACAGGGACGGGGGTGGCGAGCAGTACTTC CASSGHRDGGGEQYF
few 14 . TRBJ2-7 TRBV4-1 TGCGCCAGCAGCCTCGTGGAGGGGGGGTACGAGCAGTACTTC CASSLVEGGYEQYF
medium-sized 18 TRBD1 TRBJ2-1 TRBV2 TGTGCCAGCGAGATTTGGCATGGGAAGGGACAGGGGGACAATGAGCAGTTCTTC CASEIWHGKGQGDNEQFF
. 13 TRBD1 TRBJ2-7 TRBV7-2 TGTGCCAGCAGCTTCAACAGGGGCTACGAGCAGTACTTC CASSFNRGYEQYF
few 13 . TRBJ2-7 TRBV9 TGTGCCAGCAGCGTAGGCGTTCAGCACGAGCAGTACTTC CASSVGVQHEQYF
few 13 . TRBJ2-1 TRBV20-1 TGCACCACGGGACGGAGCTCCTACAATGAGCAGTTCTTC CTTGRSSYNEQFF
. 15 . TRBJ2-3 TRBV2 TGTGCCAGCATCGGGAACCGACTCGGCACAGATACGCAGTATTTT CASIGNRLGTDTQYF
once 13 . TRBJ1-1 TRBV6-6 TGTGCCAGCAGTCCCGACGTGAACACTGAAGCTTTCTTT CASSPDVNTEAFF
medium-sized 14 . TRBJ1-3 TRBV12-3/TRBV12-4 TGTGCCAGCAGTTCCCAGGGTGCTGGAAACACCATATATTTT CASSSQGAGNTIYF
once 14 . TRBJ2-5 TRBV9 TGTGCCAGCAGCGGACCCGGCTACCGGGAGACCCAGTACTTC CASSGPGYRETQYF
medium-sized 15 . TRBJ2-7 TRBV10-3 TGTGCCATCAGTGAGTTCCTGGGGGGTGGCTACGAGCAGTACTTC CAISEFLGGGYEQYF
. 12 . TRBJ2-7 TRBV30 TGTGCCTGGAGGGACAACTCCTACGAGCAGTACTTC CAWRDNSYEQYF
medium-sized 14 TRBD1 TRBJ2-2 TRBV30 TGTGCCTGGACTAGGACAGGGGTCGCCGGGGAGCTGTTTTTT CAWTRTGVAGELFF
few 13 . TRBJ2-5 TRBV12-3/TRBV12-4 TGTGCCAGCAGTTTAATAGCGGCGGAGACCCAGTACTTC CASSLIAAETQYF
. 15 . TRBJ2-1 TRBV6-1 TGTGCCAGCAGTGAAGGGTGGGATCGGTACAATGAGCAGTTCTTC CASSEGWDRYNEQFF
large 20 TRBD2 TRBJ2-2 TRBV12-3/TRBV12-4 TGTGCCAGCAGTCCCTATCCCCCGGGACTAGCGGGGTATAACACCGGGGAGCTGTTTTTT CASSPYPPGLAGYNTGELFF
large 16 . TRBJ2-6 TRBV4-3 TGCGCCAGCAGCCAAGCTGGCAGTGCTGGGGCCAACGTCCTGACTTTC CASSQAGSAGANVLTF
medium-sized 16 . TRBJ1-5 TRBV20-1 TGCAGTGCTAGAGATCACGGGGATGGAGGCAATCAGCCCCAGCATTTT CSARDHGDGGNQPQHF
. 14 TRBD1 TRBJ1-5 TRBV20-1 TGCAGTGCGCAGACAGGGGAGGGGGATCAGCCCCAGCATTTT CSAQTGEGDQPQHF
large 14 . TRBJ1-1 TRBV7-2 TGTGCCAGCAGCGTGGGACGGAGGAACACTGAAGCTTTCTTT CASSVGRRNTEAFF
once 15 TRBD2 TRBJ2-3 TRBV29-1 TGCAGCGTTGAGGGACTAGCGGGGACCACAGATACGCAGTATTTT CSVEGLAGTTDTQYF
. 13 . TRBJ2-7 TRBV30 TGTGCCTGGAGTTGGACGGAGGGGGACGAGCAGTACTTC CAWSWTEGDEQYF
. 15 TRBD2 TRBJ2-7 TRBV5-1 TGCGCCAGCAGCTTGGCCCCGGGACTAGAGTACGAGCAGTACTTC CASSLAPGLEYEQYF
medium-sized 15 . TRBJ2-4 TRBV3-1 TGTGCCAGCAGCCAAGAAAGGGCCGGTTTTAGCATTCAGTACTTC CASSQERAGFSIQYF
. 14 TRBD1 TRBJ1-1 TRBV6-6 TGTGCCAGCAGTCGGGGACAGACGAACACTGAAGCTTTCTTT CASSRGQTNTEAFF
. 16 TRBD2 TRBJ2-5 TRBV20-1 TGCAGTGCTAGAGATAGACTAGCGGGGAGCCAAGAGACCCAGTACTTC CSARDRLAGSQETQYF
few 15 . TRBJ2-7 TRBV4-2 TGTGCCAGCAGCCAAGGGACTATCGACTCCTACGAGCAGTACTTC CASSQGTIDSYEQYF
medium-sized 16 TRBD2 TRBJ2-3 TRBV5-6 TGTGCCAGCAGCTCCCGACTAGCGGGAGCCTCAGATACGCAGTATTTT CASSSRLAGASDTQYF
. 14 . TRBJ2-7 TRBV7-2 TGTGCCAGCAGCCGCCCCGGGGGCGGTTGGGAGCAGTACTTC CASSRPGGGWEQYF
. 13 . TRBJ2-3 TRBV7-3 TGTGCCAGCAGCTTAAGTGCAGCAGATACGCAGTATTTT CASSLSAADTQYF
once 15 TRBD2 TRBJ2-3 TRBV5-1 TGCGCCAGCAGCCTGCTAGCGGGAGAGGCAGATACGCAGTATTTT CASSLLAGEADTQYF
. 15 . TRBJ2-5 TRBV12-3/TRBV12-4 TGTGCCAGCAGCCCACCCAGGGGAGGGCAAGAGACCCAGTACTTC CASSPPRGGQETQYF
. 15 TRBD1 TRBJ1-6 TRBV5-4 TGTGCCAGCAGATCAAAGGGGGCTCGTAATTCACCCCTCCACTTT CASRSKGARNSPLHF
medium-sized 17 . TRBJ2-5 TRBV6-2/TRBV6-3 TGTGCCAGCAGTTACTCTAGAACCGGGACGATGAGGGAGACCCAGTACTTC CASSYSRTGTMRETQYF
. 13 . TRBJ2-7 TRBV5-5 TGTGCCAGCAGCCTTACAGGGCCCTACGAGCAGTACTTC CASSLTGPYEQYF
. 19 TRBD1 TRBJ2-2 TRBV3-1 TGTGCCAGCAGCCAAGGGACAGGGGGCCCCGAACGGAACACCGGGGAGCTGTTTTTT CASSQGTGGPERNTGELFF
hyperexpanded 16 TRBD1 TRBJ2-2 TRBV28 TGTGCCAGCCGACAACCCGACAGGGGAGTCACCGGGGAGCTGTTTTTT CASRQPDRGVTGELFF
medium-sized 13 . TRBJ2-2 TRBV9 TGTGCCAGCACCACGCACAACACCGGGGAGCTGTTTTTT CASTTHNTGELFF
few 15 TRBD1 TRBJ1-6 TRBV27 TGTGCCAGCAGTTTATTTGGGACAGGGGGATCACCCCTCCACTTT CASSLFGTGGSPLHF
few 15 . TRBJ2-1 TRBV10-2 TGCGCCAGCAGGATACTAGCAACGCCCGGCAATGAGCAGTTCTTC CASRILATPGNEQFF